The present entry profiles one T cell receptor beta chain with its context. TCRdb recomputed calls from the PCR reads with MiXCR, one row per CDR3 protein. This table holds about 10,000 distinct CDR3 sequences, about a fifth found once. The entry originates in a study of molecular identifiers for immune sequencing clone quantification. Germline loops: CDR1 SQVTM, CDR2 ANQGSEA. V lost 3 bases, J lost 9 bases, and 18 bases lay in between. The CDR3 contains 13 residues. This sequence originates from a human donor in good health. Some libraries in this study had Jurkat cell RNA spiked in. The rearrangement uses TRBV29-1 and TRBJ2-7, with D unresolved. Sequenced material: naive CD8+ T cells from blood, with Jurkat cell RNA spiked in. Noted subset: FACS-sorted CD8+CD4-CCR7+CD45RA+ naive T cells. CDR3 nucleotides: TGCAGCGTTGACCAGGACGCCCTACCTGGGCAGTACTTC. This gives the protein CSVDQDALPGQYF.